This passage covers 26 T cell receptor beta chains from one sample sequenced in a study of cytomegalovirus exposure and HLA in healthy donors. The PCR employed 60 Vbeta primers together with 13 Jbeta primers. TCRdb's table, derived via immunoSEQ multiplex PCR, lists solely in-frame clones and lacks some. The table records roughly 200,000 clones, about 85% of them present only once. The material sequenced was PBMCs. These TCRs come from a boy between 2 and 15 years old in good health and CMV-seronegative.

This clone occurred once. This chain uses TRBV5-1 with TRBJ2-5; D is possibly TRBD2 (5 bases). V shed 2 bases and J shed 4 bases, with 6 bases lying between them. This CDR3 has 12 residues. Germline CDR1 SGHRS, CDR2 YFSETQ. CDR3 DNA sequence: TGCGCCAGCAGCTTTGAGGGAGAGACCCAGTACTTC. Protein: CASSFEGETQYF.

The chain carries TRBV6-1 and TRBJ1-3; D is possibly TRBD1 (5 bases). CDR3 length equals 16 residues. The ends were cut back, 3 bases at V and 3 bases at J, with 15 bases in the middle. CDR1 is MNHNS, CDR2 SASEGT, per germline. The CDR3 DNA reads as TGTGCCAGCAGTGATGGTAACAGGCCCAGTGGAAACACCATATATTTT. Residues: CASSDGNRPSGNTIYF.

The chain links TRBV15 to TRBJ2-1; 11 positions agree with TRBD1. J gave up 2 bases and V 4 bases, and 1 base lay outside the gene matches. The CDR3 spans 15 residues. Germline V gene sequence: CDR1 LNHNV, CDR2 YYDKDF (reference sequence). CDR3 sequence (DNA): TGTGCCACCAGCAAGGGACAGGGGGCCTACAATGAGCAGTTCTTC. It codes for CATSKGQGAYNEQFF.

The chain is built from TRBV19 and TRBJ2-1, with 8 bases aligning to TRBD1. CDR3 length: 14 residues. V lost 0 bases, J lost 10 bases, and 5 bases stayed unmatched. Germline V gene sequence: CDR1 LNHDA, CDR2 SQIVND (reference sequence). CDR3 region: CASSIDQGAEEQFF. For the CDR3, the DNA is TGTGCCAGTAGTATAGACCAGGGGGCGGAGGAGCAGTTCTTC. Drawing the rest from reference TRBV19 and TRBJ2-1, the complete variable domain is DGGITQSPKYLFRKEGQNVTLSCEQNLNHDAMYWYRQDPGQGLRLIYYSQIVNDFQKGDIAEGYSVSREKKESFPLTVTSAQKNPTAFYLCASSIDQGAEEQFFGPGTRLTVL.

CDR3 DNA sequence: TGTGCCTCCCGGCGGGGGTACTCTGGAAACACCATATATTTT. This encodes CASRRGYSGNTIYF. J is TRBJ1-3 and V is TRBV30, with TRBD1 as a possible D gene (5 bases). The CDR3 is 14 amino acids. Germline V gene lookup returns CDR1 GTSNPN and CDR2 SVGIG (reference sequence). V was clipped by 7 bases and J by 0 bases, with 13 bases between them.

J is TRBJ2-2 and V is TRBV7-2, with TRBD2 as a possible D gene (5 bases). Germline V gene sequence: CDR1 SGHTA, CDR2 FQGNSA. There are 14 residues in the CDR3. V was pared by 6 bases and J by 7 bases, with 15 bases between. CDR3 DNA: TGTGCCAGCAGGAGTGGACTGTCGTTCGGGGAGCTGTTTTTT. Its protein is CASRSGLSFGELFF.

The genes are TRBV28 and TRBJ1-4; TRBD1 agrees at 8 bases. Germline V gene data show CDR1 as MDHEN and CDR2 as SYDVKM. The CDR3 has 14 residues. Losses at the gene ends were 6 bases for V and 8 bases for J; bases not matched to a gene: 8. The CDR3 here is CASSPTGAGEKLFF. CDR3 DNA: TGTGCCAGCAGCCCGACAGGGGCCGGCGAAAAACTGTTTTTT.

This chain connects TRBV6-1 to TRBJ2-2, with D possibly matching TRBD1 (5 bases). Germline V gene data show CDR1 as MNHNS and CDR2 as SASEGT. The CDR3 totals 15 residues. The V gene lost 5 bases and the J gene lost 6 bases, with 16 bases spanning the gap. CDR3 nucleotide sequence: TGTGCCAGCAGTCCCCGTAAGGACAACGCCGGGGAGCTGTTTTTT. Protein product: CASSPRKDNAGELFF.

The chain uses TRBV5-6 and TRBJ2-3, with TRBD1 matching 7 bases. The J segment lost 2 bases and the V segment lost 4 bases, leaving 10 bases of the junction unmatched. This CDR3 spans 16 amino acids. Germline V gene lookup returns CDR1 SGHDT and CDR2 YYEEEE. The CDR3 protein is CASSPPGQPSTDTQYF. In nucleotides, the CDR3 is TGTGCCAGCAGCCCTCCGGGACAGCCCTCCACAGATACGCAGTATTTT.

This chain joins TRBV7-3 and TRBJ1-1; TRBD1 aligns across 9 bases. In germline, CDR1 is SGHTA, CDR2 FQGTGA. The CDR3 has 17 amino acids. V was clipped by 5 bases and J by 5 bases; unmatched bases: 15. In DNA, the CDR3 is TGTGCCAGCAGCCCGCGGACAGGGGCCACAAGGGGGACTGAAGCTTTCTTT. This sequence encodes CASSPRTGATRGTEAFF.

Note on this clone: Germline and junction disagree at one end, which may indicate a read error. V and J are TRBV7-9 and TRBJ2-7; 10 bases fit TRBD1. The germline gives CDR1 SEHNR, CDR2 FQNEAQ (reference sequence). The CDR3 has 12 amino acids. CDR3 nucleotides: TGTTCCAGCAGCCAGGACAGGGGGGAGCAGTACTTC. As protein: CSSSQDRGEQYF. Full variable domain (missing parts from reference TRBV7-9 and TRBJ2-7): DTGVSQNPRHKITKRGQNVTFRCDPISEHNRLYWYRQTLGQGPEFLTYFQNEAQLEKSRLLSDRFSAERPKGSFSTLEIQRTEQGDSAMYLCSSSQDRGEQYFGPGTRLTVT.

This clone showed up just once. V gene TRBV6-5 combines with J gene TRBJ2-1; 7 bases agree with TRBD1. This CDR3 has 13 amino acids. The germline gives CDR1 MNHEY, CDR2 SVGAGI. The junction had 7 bases not matched to a gene; V was cut back by 6 bases and J by 8 bases. The CDR3 DNA sequence: TGTGCCAGCAGCACAGGCACAGGGGATGAGCAGTTCTTC. Protein product: CASSTGTGDEQFF.

This clone was seen more than once but under ten times. The gene calls are TRBV6-6 and TRBJ1-2; D is possibly TRBD1 (5 bases). Germline CDR1 is MNHNY and CDR2 is SVGAGI (reference sequence). The germline V and J ends were trimmed by 1 base and 2 bases, with 8 bases remaining between them. This CDR3 has 14 residues. CDR3 in DNA: TGTGCCAGCAGTTACTGGGAGGGGAACTATGGCTACACCTTC. Translated: CASSYWEGNYGYTF.

The rearrangement uses TRBV6-5 and TRBJ2-5, with no clear D. There are 13 residues in the CDR3. CDR1 and CDR2 from the germline V gene are MNHEY and SVGAGI. V was cut by 2 bases and J by 4 bases, with 8 bases left in between. CDR3 coding DNA: TGTGCCAGCAGTTACAGACTCCGAGAGACCCAGTACTTC. Translating it yields CASSYRLRETQYF.

This sequence joins TRBV18 and TRBJ1-1; weak D call: TRBD1 (5 bases). Germline V gene sequence: CDR1 KGHSH, CDR2 LQKENI. The CDR3 totals 14 residues. V lost 2 bases to trimming and J lost 4 bases, with 11 bases between them. CDR3 amino acids: CASSPSQGGTEAFF. The CDR3 DNA reads TGTGCCAGCTCACCAAGCCAGGGCGGCACTGAAGCTTTCTTT.

This rearrangement joins TRBV27 to TRBJ2-3; D uncertain. Germline V lookup: CDR1 MNHEY, CDR2 SMNVEV (reference sequence). This CDR3 spans 14 amino acids. V lost 8 bases and J 2 bases, leaving 14 bases between the germline ends. The CDR3 loop is CASATPTDTDTQYF. CDR3 in DNA: TGTGCCAGCGCGACCCCAACAGACACAGATACGCAGTATTTT.

Concerning this clone: Germline and junction disagree at one end, which may indicate a read error. Other nucleotide sequences in the sample specify the same CDR3. The chain links TRBV5-1 to TRBJ1-1, with 8 bases aligning to TRBD1. CDR1 and CDR2 (germline): SGHRS, YFSETQ. This CDR3 spans 16 amino acids. The CDR3: CASSYRQGTKNTEAFF. The CDR3 DNA follows: TGCGCCAGCAGCTACCGACAGGGGACCAAGAACACCGAAGCTTTCTTT.

V usage is TRBV30 and J usage is TRBJ1-1; the match to TRBD1 covers 9 bases. Losses at the gene ends were 4 bases for V and 4 bases for J; bases not matched to a gene: 4. The CDR3 extends over 13 amino acids. Per germline, CDR1 GTSNPN and CDR2 SVGIG (reference sequence). CDR3 in amino acids: CAWNRGQGTEAFF. In DNA form, the CDR3 reads TGTGCCTGGAACAGGGGGCAGGGCACTGAAGCTTTCTTT.

This chain connects TRBV7-8 to TRBJ2-4; D is uncertain. The CDR3 loop spans 12 amino acids. Germline CDR1 SGHVS, CDR2 FQNEAQ. Between the trimmed V and J ends, which lost 5 bases and 8 bases, there was a span of 10 bases. For the CDR3, the DNA is TGTGCCAGCAGCCTGCAGGTGGACATTCAGTACTTC. The encoded protein is CASSLQVDIQYF.

This chain links TRBV6-5 with TRBJ2-5; perhaps D is TRBD1 or TRBD2 (5 bases each). Gene TRBJ2-7 matches the end of the DNA better, so the J call may be wrong. Germline V gene data show CDR1 as MNHEY and CDR2 as SVGAGI. CDR3 length: 13 amino acids. The chain's CDR3 is CASSYLGGYEQYF. The CDR3 region has the DNA TGTGCCAGCAGTTACCTTGGGGGCTACGAGCAGTACTTC.

This clone was observed once. The chain recombines TRBV28 with TRBJ2-5; 7 bases align to TRBD2. V dropped 3 bases and J dropped 5; count of bases not matched to a gene: 6. CDR1 MDHEN and CDR2 SYDVKM come from the germline V gene. The CDR3 consists of 14 residues. The CDR3 region has the DNA TGTGCCAGCAGTTTGAGCGGGGCCGGCGAGACCCAGTACTTC. It specifies CASSLSGAGETQYF.

This rearrangement joins TRBV28 to TRBJ1-1, with 7 bases matching TRBD1. V shed 6 bases and J 8 bases; nucleotides not matched to a gene: 12. The CDR3 is 14 residues long. Germline CDR1 and CDR2: MDHEN and SYDVKM. The CDR3 spells CASRPGQRVGEAFF. The CDR3, as DNA: TGTGCCAGCAGACCGGGACAGCGGGTGGGGGAAGCTTTCTTT.

V and J are TRBV28 and TRBJ2-1; 8 nucleotides match TRBD2. From germline, CDR1 is MDHEN and CDR2 SYDVKM. The CDR3 contains 14 residues. V trimming: 6 bases; J trimming: 4 bases; junction bases outside the gene matches: 5. The CDR3 nucleotides are TGTGCCAGCAGCCTATTAGCGGGATACAATGAGCAGTTCTTC. Amino acid sequence: CASSLLAGYNEQFF.

The rearrangement uses TRBV6-6 and TRBJ2-7; the D gene is possibly TRBD1 (5 bases). This CDR3 contains 13 residues. V was pared by 5 bases and J by 1 base, with 9 bases between. The germline V gene encodes CDR1 MNHNY and CDR2 SVGAGI (reference sequence). CDR3 sequence reads: CASSPSGSYEQYF. In DNA form, the CDR3 reads TGTGCCAGCAGTCCCTCAGGGTCCTACGAGCAGTACTTC.

This clone was recorded only once. The V and J genes are TRBV28 and TRBJ2-1; D is perhaps TRBD2 (5 bases). This CDR3 spans 13 amino acids. V lost 7 bases and J lost 6, with 13 bases in between. The germline gives CDR1 MDHEN, CDR2 SYDVKM. Written as DNA, the CDR3 is TGTGCCAGCACCGAGGACTTCGTCAATGAGCAGTTCTTC. Encoded protein: CASTEDFVNEQFF.

The genes are TRBV6-1 and TRBJ2-5; TRBD1 matches at 12 bases. Matching the DNA end better, TRBJ2-7 makes the J call doubtful. From germline, CDR1 is MNHNS and CDR2 SASEGT. The CDR3 loop spans 15 amino acids. The CDR3 DNA follows: TGTGCCAGCATAACCGGGACAGGGGGCACCTACGAGCAGTACTTC. It translates to CASITGTGGTYEQYF.